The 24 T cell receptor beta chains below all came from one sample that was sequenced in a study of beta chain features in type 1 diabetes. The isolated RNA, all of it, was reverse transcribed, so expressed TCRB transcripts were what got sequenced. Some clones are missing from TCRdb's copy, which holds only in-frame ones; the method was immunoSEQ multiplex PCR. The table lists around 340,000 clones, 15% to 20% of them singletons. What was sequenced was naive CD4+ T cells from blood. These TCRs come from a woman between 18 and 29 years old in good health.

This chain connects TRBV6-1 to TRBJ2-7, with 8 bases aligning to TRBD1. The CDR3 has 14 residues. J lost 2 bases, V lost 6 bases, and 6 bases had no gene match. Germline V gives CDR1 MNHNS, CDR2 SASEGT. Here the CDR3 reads CASRDRGVTYEQYF. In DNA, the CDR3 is TGTGCCAGCAGAGACAGGGGCGTCACCTACGAGCAGTACTTC.

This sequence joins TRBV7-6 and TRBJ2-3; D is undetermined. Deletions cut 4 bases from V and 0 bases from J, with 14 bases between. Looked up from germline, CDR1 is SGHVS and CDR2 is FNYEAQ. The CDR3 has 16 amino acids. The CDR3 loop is CASSSEENPSTDTQYF. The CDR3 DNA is TGTGCCAGCAGCTCCGAGGAGAATCCTAGCACAGATACGCAGTATTTT.

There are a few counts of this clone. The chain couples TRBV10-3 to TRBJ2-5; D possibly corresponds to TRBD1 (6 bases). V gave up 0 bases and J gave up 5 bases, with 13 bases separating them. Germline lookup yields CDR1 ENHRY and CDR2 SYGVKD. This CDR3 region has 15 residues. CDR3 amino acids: CAISESSGVWETQYF. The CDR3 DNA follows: TGTGCCATCAGTGAGTCGTCAGGGGTCTGGGAGACCCAGTACTTC.

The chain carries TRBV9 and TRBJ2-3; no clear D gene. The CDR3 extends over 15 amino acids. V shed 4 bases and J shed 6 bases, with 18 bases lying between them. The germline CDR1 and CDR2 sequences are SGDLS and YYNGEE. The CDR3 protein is CASSPGVLLPDTQYF. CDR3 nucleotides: TGTGCCAGCAGCCCTGGAGTCCTTCTTCCCGATACGCAGTATTTT.

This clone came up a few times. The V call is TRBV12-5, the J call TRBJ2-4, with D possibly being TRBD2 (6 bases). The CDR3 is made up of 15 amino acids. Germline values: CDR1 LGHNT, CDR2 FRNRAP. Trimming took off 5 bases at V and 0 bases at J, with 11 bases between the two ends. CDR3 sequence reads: CASGQVGGAKNIQYF. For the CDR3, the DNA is TGTGCTAGTGGTCAAGTGGGGGGAGCCAAAAACATTCAGTACTTC.

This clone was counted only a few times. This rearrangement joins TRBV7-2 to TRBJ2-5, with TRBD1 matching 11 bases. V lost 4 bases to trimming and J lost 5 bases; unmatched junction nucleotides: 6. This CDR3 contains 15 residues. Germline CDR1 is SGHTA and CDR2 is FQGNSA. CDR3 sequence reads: CASSSRTGGRETQYF. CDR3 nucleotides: TGTGCCAGCAGCTCAAGGACAGGGGGCCGGGAGACCCAGTACTTC.

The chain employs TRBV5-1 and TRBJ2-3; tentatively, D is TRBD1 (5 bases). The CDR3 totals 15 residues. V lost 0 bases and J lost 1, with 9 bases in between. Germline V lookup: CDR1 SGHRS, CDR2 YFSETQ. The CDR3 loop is CASSLGQGRTDTQYF. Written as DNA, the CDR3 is TGCGCCAGCAGCTTGGGGCAGGGCCGCACAGATACGCAGTATTTT.

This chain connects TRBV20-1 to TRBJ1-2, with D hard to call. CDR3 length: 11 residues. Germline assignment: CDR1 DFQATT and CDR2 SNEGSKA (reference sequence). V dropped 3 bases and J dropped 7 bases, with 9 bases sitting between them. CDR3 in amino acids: CSAREPGGYTF. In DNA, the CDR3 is TGCAGTGCTAGGGAGCCTGGTGGCTACACCTTC.

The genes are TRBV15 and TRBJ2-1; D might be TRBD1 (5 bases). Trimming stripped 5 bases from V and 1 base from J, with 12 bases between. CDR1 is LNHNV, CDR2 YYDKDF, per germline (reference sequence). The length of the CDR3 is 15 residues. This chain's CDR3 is CATSAQGTSYNEQFF. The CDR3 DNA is TGTGCCACCAGCGCCCAGGGTACGTCCTACAATGAGCAGTTCTTC.

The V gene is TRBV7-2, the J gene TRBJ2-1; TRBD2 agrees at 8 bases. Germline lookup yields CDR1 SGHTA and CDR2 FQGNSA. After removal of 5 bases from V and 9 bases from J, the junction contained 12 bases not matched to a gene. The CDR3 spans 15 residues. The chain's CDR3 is CASSRATGTRGEQFF. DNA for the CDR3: TGTGCCAGCAGCCGAGCCACCGGGACTAGGGGTGAGCAGTTCTTC.

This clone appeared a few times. The DNA of the CDR3 is TGTGCCAGCAGCTCGACTATCCGCCAAGAGACCCAGTACTTC. This gives the protein CASSSTIRQETQYF. This chain uses TRBV7-9 with TRBJ2-5; TRBD2 is a possible D gene (5 bases). Germline values: CDR1 SEHNR, CDR2 FQNEAQ (reference sequence). V was clipped by 4 bases and J by 1 base, with 10 bases between them. This CDR3 region has 14 residues.

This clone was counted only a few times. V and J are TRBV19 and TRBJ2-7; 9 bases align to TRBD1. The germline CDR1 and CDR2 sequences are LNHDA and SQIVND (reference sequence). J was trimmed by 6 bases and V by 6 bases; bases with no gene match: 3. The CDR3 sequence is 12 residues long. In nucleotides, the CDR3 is TGTGCCAGTAGCGACAGGGGGTCCGAGCAGTACTTC. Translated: CASSDRGSEQYF.

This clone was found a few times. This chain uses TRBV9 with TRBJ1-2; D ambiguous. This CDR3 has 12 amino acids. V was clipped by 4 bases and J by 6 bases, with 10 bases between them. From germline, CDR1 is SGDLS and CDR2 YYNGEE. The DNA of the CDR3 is TGTGCCAGCAGCTTCAACGAGGATGGCTACACCTTC. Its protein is CASSFNEDGYTF.

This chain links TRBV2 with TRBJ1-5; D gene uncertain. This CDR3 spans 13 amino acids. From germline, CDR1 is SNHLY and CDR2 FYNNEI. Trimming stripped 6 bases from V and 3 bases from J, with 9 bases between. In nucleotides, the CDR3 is TGTGCCAGCAGCCTTTTCCCCAATCAGCCCCAGCATTTT. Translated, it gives CASSLFPNQPQHF.

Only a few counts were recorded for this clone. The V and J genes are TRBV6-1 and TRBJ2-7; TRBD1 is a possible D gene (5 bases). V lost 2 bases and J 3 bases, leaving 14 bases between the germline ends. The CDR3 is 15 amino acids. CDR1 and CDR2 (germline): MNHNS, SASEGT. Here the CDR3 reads CASSELAGYSYEQYF. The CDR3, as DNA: TGTGCCAGCAGTGAACTCGCAGGGTATAGCTACGAGCAGTACTTC.

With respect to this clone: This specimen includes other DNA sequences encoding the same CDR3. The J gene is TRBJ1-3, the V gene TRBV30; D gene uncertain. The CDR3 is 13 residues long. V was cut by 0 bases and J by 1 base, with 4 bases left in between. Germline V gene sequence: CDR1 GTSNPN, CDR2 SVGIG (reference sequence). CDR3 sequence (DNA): TGTGCCTGGAGTGTCAATTCTGGAAACACCATATATTTT. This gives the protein CAWSVNSGNTIYF. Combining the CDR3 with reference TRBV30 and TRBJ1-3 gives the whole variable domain SQTIHQWPATLVQPVGSPLSLECTVEGTSNPNLYWYRQAAGRGLQLLFYSVGIGQISSEVPQNLSASRPQDRQFILSSKKLLLSDSGFYLCAWSVNSGNTIYFGEGSWLTVV.

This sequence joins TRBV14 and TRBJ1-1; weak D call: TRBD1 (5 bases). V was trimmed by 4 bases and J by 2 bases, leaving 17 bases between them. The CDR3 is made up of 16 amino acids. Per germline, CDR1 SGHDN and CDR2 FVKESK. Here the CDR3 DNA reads TGTGCCAGCAGCCCTTCCTGGGGCATTGACAACACTGAAGCTTTCTTT. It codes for CASSPSWGIDNTEAFF.

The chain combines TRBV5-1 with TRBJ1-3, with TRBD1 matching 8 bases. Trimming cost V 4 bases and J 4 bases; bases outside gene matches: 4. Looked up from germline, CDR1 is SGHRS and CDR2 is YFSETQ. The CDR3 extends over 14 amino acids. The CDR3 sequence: CASSMTGEGNTIYF. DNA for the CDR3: TGCGCCAGCAGCATGACAGGGGAGGGAAACACCATATATTTT.

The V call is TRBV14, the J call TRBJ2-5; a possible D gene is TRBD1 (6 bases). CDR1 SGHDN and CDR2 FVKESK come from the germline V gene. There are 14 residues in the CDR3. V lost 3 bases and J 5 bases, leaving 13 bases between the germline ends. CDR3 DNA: TGTGCCAGCAGCCAGCTGGGACAATGGGAGACCCAGTACTTC. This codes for CASSQLGQWETQYF.

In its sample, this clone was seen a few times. The CDR3 sequence: CASSLDQGGYNEQFF. Here the CDR3 DNA reads TGTGCCAGCAGCTTAGATCAGGGCGGCTACAATGAGCAGTTCTTC. The chain recombines TRBV11-2 with TRBJ2-1, with D tentatively TRBD1 (5 bases). The CDR3 runs to 15 residues. Germline assignment: CDR1 SGHAT and CDR2 FQNNGV. The V end lost 0 bases, the J end lost 3 bases, and 9 bases lay between the germline ends.

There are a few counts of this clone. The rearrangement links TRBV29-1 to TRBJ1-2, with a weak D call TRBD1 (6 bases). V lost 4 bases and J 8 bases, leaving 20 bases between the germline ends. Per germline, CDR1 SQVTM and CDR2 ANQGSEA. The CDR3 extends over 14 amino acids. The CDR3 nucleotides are TGCAGCGTTGGGCAGGGGCTGGGCAGAGAAGGCTACACCTTC. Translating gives CSVGQGLGREGYTF.

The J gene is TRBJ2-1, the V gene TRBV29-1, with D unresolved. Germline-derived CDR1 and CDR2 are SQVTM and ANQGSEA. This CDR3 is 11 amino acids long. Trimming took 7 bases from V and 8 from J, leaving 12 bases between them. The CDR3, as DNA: TGCAGCGGTGGTAGCTGGGATGAGCAGTTCTTC. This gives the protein CSGGSWDEQFF.

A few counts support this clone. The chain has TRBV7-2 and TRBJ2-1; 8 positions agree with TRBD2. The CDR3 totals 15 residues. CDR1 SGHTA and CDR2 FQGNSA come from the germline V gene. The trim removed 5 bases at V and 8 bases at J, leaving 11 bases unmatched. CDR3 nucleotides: TGTGCCAGCAGCAAAAACCTAGCGGGTACACATGAGCAGTTCTTC. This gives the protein CASSKNLAGTHEQFF.

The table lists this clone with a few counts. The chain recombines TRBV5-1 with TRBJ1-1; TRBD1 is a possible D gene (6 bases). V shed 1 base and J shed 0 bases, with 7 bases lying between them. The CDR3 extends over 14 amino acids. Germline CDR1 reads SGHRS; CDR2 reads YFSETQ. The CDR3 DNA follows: TGCGCCAGCAGCTTGTACAGGGTGAACACTGAAGCTTTCTTT. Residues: CASSLYRVNTEAFF. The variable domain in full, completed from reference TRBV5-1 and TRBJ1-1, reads KAGVTQTPRYLIKTRGQQVTLSCSPISGHRSVSWYQQTPGQGLQFLFEYFSETQRNKGNFPGRFSGRQFSNSRSEMNVSTLELGDSALYLCASSLYRVNTEAFFGQGTRLTVV.